A single sample is the source of the 22 T cell receptor beta chains below, sequenced in a study of blood T cell repertoires in COVID-19. Data came from immunoSEQ multiplex PCR; TCRdb stores just in-frame clones and leaves some out. The repertoire holds about 210,000 clones, with 90% to 95% as singletons. Sequenced input: peripheral blood. These receptor sequences come from a man aged 30 to 39 with acute or convalescent COVID-19.

The V and J genes are TRBV19 and TRBJ2-2; the D gene is possibly TRBD1 (6 bases). The V and J ends lost 5 bases and 5 bases respectively, with 15 bases between them. The CDR3 consists of 15 residues. The germline V gene has CDR1 LNHDA and CDR2 SQIVND (reference sequence). CDR3 loop: CASSFFSRGTGELFF. CDR3 bases: TGTGCCAGTAGTTTTTTTTCCAGGGGAACCGGGGAGCTGTTTTTT.

The rearrangement links TRBV28 to TRBJ1-5; no clear D gene. The germline V gene has CDR1 MDHEN and CDR2 SYDVKM. Trimming took off 3 bases at V and 0 bases at J, with 9 bases between the two ends. The CDR3 consists of 15 residues. CDR3 sequence (DNA): TGTGCCAGCAGTTTTACGGGTCCTAGCAATCAGCCCCAGCATTTT. Amino acids: CASSFTGPSNQPQHF.

This chain connects TRBV9 to TRBJ2-1; D uncertain. Between the trimmed V and J ends, which lost 4 bases and 3 bases, there was a span of 11 bases. From germline, CDR1 is SGDLS and CDR2 YYNGEE. The CDR3 loop spans 14 amino acids. The DNA of the CDR3 is TGTGCCAGCAGCAAAGCGAACCGCTACAATGAGCAGTTCTTC. Protein sequence: CASSKANRYNEQFF. Complete variable domain (other parts from reference TRBV9 and TRBJ2-1): DSGVTQTPKHLITATGQRVTLRCSPRSGDLSVYWYQQSLDQGLQFLIQYYNGEERAKGNILERFSAQQFPDLHSELNLSSLELGDSALYFCASSKANRYNEQFFGPGTRLTVL.

The chain has TRBV11-2 and TRBJ1-3; 7 bases match TRBD1. The CDR3 sequence is 16 residues long. Germline CDR1 SGHAT, CDR2 FQNNGV. V was pared by 5 bases and J by 0 bases, with 7 bases of the junction left unmatched. The CDR3 spells CASSARTGISGNTIYF. CDR3 nucleotides: TGTGCCAGCAGCGCACGGACAGGAATCTCTGGAAACACCATATATTTT. Full variable domain (rest looked up from reference TRBV11-2 and TRBJ1-3): EAGVAQSPRYKIIEKRQSVAFWCNPISGHATLYWYQQILGQGPKLLIQFQNNGVVDDSQLPKDRFSAERLKGVDSTLKIQPAKLEDSAVYLCASSARTGISGNTIYFGEGSWLTVV.

This clone has just one count. This rearrangement joins TRBV28 to TRBJ1-4; D is unclear. Germline V lookup: CDR1 MDHEN, CDR2 SYDVKM. There are 15 residues in the CDR3. The V gene lost 5 bases and the J gene lost 0 bases, with 10 bases spanning the gap. In nucleotides, the CDR3 is TGTGCCAGCAGTCCCTACGTTGCAACTAATGAAAAACTGTTTTTT. This codes for CASSPYVATNEKLFF. Full variable domain (missing parts from reference TRBV28 and TRBJ1-4): DVKVTQSSRYLVKRTGEKVFLECVQDMDHENMFWYRQDPGLGLRLIYFSYDVKMKEKGDIPEGYSVSREKKERFSLILESASTNQTSMYLCASSPYVATNEKLFFGSGTQLSVL.

This chain uses TRBV28 with TRBJ2-4; D unresolved. V dropped 1 base and J dropped 0 bases, with 10 bases sitting between them. CDR1 and CDR2 (germline): MDHEN, SYDVKM. This CDR3 contains 16 residues. The DNA for the CDR3 is TGTGCCAGCAGTTTATTCGGGTCGATAGCCAAAAACATTCAGTACTTC. Its protein product is CASSLFGSIAKNIQYF.

The chain is built from TRBV18 and TRBJ2-3; the D gene is possibly TRBD1 (6 bases). The CDR3 is 15 residues long. Between the trimmed V and J ends, which lost 3 bases and 2 bases, there was a span of 12 bases. Looked up from germline, CDR1 is KGHSH and CDR2 is LQKENI. DNA of the CDR3: TGTGCCAGCTCACCGGGGACACTTGTCACAGATACGCAGTATTTT. This sequence encodes CASSPGTLVTDTQYF.

The chain uses TRBV10-2 and TRBJ2-1, with TRBD2 as a possible D gene (6 bases). This CDR3 spans 16 amino acids. Germline V gene sequence: CDR1 WSHSY, CDR2 SAAADI. V was clipped by 6 bases and J by 10 bases, with 25 bases between them. CDR3 bases: TGCGCCAGCAGGGACAATAGCGGAAACCGCTGGCGCGAGCAGTTCTTC. This encodes CASRDNSGNRWREQFF.

The rearrangement joins TRBV18 to TRBJ2-3; TRBD2 matches 7 bases. The V segment lost 4 bases and the J segment 1 base; nucleotides outside the gene matches: 8. The CDR3 length is 16 residues. Germline V gene sequence: CDR1 KGHSH, CDR2 LQKENI. CDR3: CASSLLLRERTDTQYF. CDR3 DNA: TGTGCCAGCTCACTCCTCCTGCGGGAGCGCACAGATACGCAGTATTTT.

This rearrangement joins TRBV27 to TRBJ2-3, with TRBD2 identical over 8 bases. V gave up 4 bases and J gave up 4 bases; unmatched junction bases: 7. Germline V CDR1 and CDR2: MNHEY, SMNVEV (reference sequence). The CDR3 runs 15 residues. The CDR3 nucleotides read TGTGCCAGCAGTTCAAAACTTAGCGGGGCAGATACGCAGTATTTT. Amino acids: CASSSKLSGADTQYF.

The rearrangement links TRBV6-5 to TRBJ1-6; 7 bases are a match to TRBD1. This CDR3 has 14 amino acids. Germline CDR1 reads MNHEY; CDR2 reads SVGAGI. V was clipped by 6 bases and J by 5 bases; unmatched bases: 4. The CDR3 here is CASSRDSHNSPLHF. In DNA, the CDR3 is TGTGCCAGCAGCCGGGACAGTCATAATTCACCCCTCCACTTT.

This clone has only one observation. The chain joins TRBV18 to TRBJ2-7; 7 nucleotides line up with TRBD1. With 5 bases clipped from V and 4 bases from J, the junction kept 8 bases outside the gene matches. This CDR3 spans 14 amino acids. Germline assignment: CDR1 KGHSH and CDR2 LQKENI. This CDR3 is CASSSKTGLYEQYF. As DNA, the CDR3 is TGTGCCAGCTCATCAAAGACAGGGTTGTACGAGCAGTACTTC.

The chain is built from TRBV28 and TRBJ2-7; 7 bases align to TRBD2. Germline V CDR1 and CDR2: MDHEN, SYDVKM. The CDR3 contains 16 residues. V shed 4 bases, J shed 7 bases, and the junction held 16 bases outside the gene matches. DNA for the CDR3: TGTGCCAGCAGTTCGCCCGAGGTAGCGGGTGGTATAGAGCAGTACTTC. As protein: CASSSPEVAGGIEQYF.

The genes are TRBV10-3 and TRBJ1-5; 10 nucleotides match TRBD1. The CDR3 is 14 amino acids. Germline CDR1 ENHRY, CDR2 SYGVKD. J was trimmed by 7 bases and V by 9 bases; bases with no gene match: 9. CDR3: CAIRGGTGEQPQHF. The DNA of the CDR3 is TGTGCCATACGAGGCGGGACAGGGGAACAGCCCCAGCATTTT.

This rearrangement joins TRBV5-8 to TRBJ2-3; no firm D call. CDR3 size: 16 residues. Germline-derived CDR1 and CDR2 are SGHTS and YDEGEE. The V end was cut by 4 bases, the J end by 0 bases, with 15 bases between. CDR3 coding DNA: TGTGCCAGCAGCCTTCTCCAAGCGCGAAGCACAGATACGCAGTATTTT. It encodes CASSLLQARSTDTQYF.

This chain links TRBV29-1 with TRBJ1-1; no firm D call. The ends were cut back, 5 bases at V and 2 bases at J, with 6 bases in the middle. The CDR3 has 11 amino acids. Per the germline V gene, CDR1 is SQVTM and CDR2 is ANQGSEA. CDR3 nucleotides: TGCAGCGTTTTACACAACACTGAAGCTTTCTTT. This gives the protein CSVLHNTEAFF.

The gene calls are TRBV5-1 and TRBJ1-1, with TRBD1 matching 7 bases. Germline V gene sequence: CDR1 SGHRS, CDR2 YFSETQ. V trimming: 0 bases; J trimming: 1 base; junction bases outside the gene matches: 12. The CDR3 is 18 residues long. The CDR3 loop is CASSLAAFTGTENTEAFF. CDR3 bases: TGCGCCAGCAGCTTGGCTGCATTTACCGGGACAGAGAACACTGAAGCTTTCTTT.

The chain joins TRBV7-9 to TRBJ1-4; TRBD1 matches at 8 bases. V lost 2 bases, J lost 3 bases, and 2 bases stayed unmatched. The CDR3 is 15 residues long. The V gene's germline CDR1 is SEHNR and CDR2 FQNEAQ (reference sequence). CDR3: CASSLRTGSNEKLFF. The CDR3 region has the DNA TGTGCCAGCAGCTTAAGGACAGGGTCTAATGAAAAACTGTTTTTT.

The CDR3 DNA is TGCAGTGCTAGTCAGATACGGGGGAGAGAGACCCAGTACTTC. Protein product: CSASQIRGRETQYF. This rearrangement joins TRBV20-1 to TRBJ2-5; a possible D gene is TRBD2 (6 bases). Trimming left V 3 bases short and J 4 bases short, with 15 bases between. The germline gives CDR1 DFQATT, CDR2 SNEGSKA (reference sequence). The CDR3 loop spans 14 amino acids.

The V and J genes are TRBV28 and TRBJ2-3, with 11 bases aligning to TRBD2. The CDR3 consists of 18 residues. Losses at the gene ends were 4 bases for V and 2 bases for J; bases not matched to a gene: 11. CDR1 is MDHEN, CDR2 SYDVKM, per germline. In nucleotides, the CDR3 is TGTGCCAGCAGTTCACAAACCGGGACTAGCGGTCCCACAGATACGCAGTATTTT. Protein sequence: CASSSQTGTSGPTDTQYF.

Here the CDR3 DNA reads TGTGCCAGTGCCTTAAGGGGGGGAGGCACTGAAGCTTTCTTT. Encoded protein: CASALRGGGTEAFF. The rearrangement links TRBV5-6 to TRBJ1-1; D is possibly TRBD1 (6 bases). Germline lookup yields CDR1 SGHDT and CDR2 YYEEEE. CDR3 length: 14 amino acids. V dropped 8 bases and J dropped 4 bases, with 18 bases sitting between them.

CDR3 loop: CASSPPASRETQYF. CDR3 in DNA: TGCGCCAGCAGCCCCCCCGCCTCCCGGGAGACCCAGTACTTC. The chain couples TRBV5-1 to TRBJ2-5; D gene unclear. The CDR3 is 14 residues long. In germline, CDR1 is SGHRS, CDR2 YFSETQ. V shed 4 bases and J shed 5 bases, with 15 bases lying between them.